The rows below give T cell receptor beta chains drawn from one sample of a study of blood T cell repertoires in COVID-19. The method was immunoSEQ multiplex PCR; TCRdb's version includes in-frame clones alone and lacks a portion of them. The repertoire holds around 100,000 clones, with around 84% as singletons. Sequenced input: peripheral blood. These receptors all come from a human donor in a cohort sampled during active COVID-19. The CDR3 runs from the conserved cysteine through the conserved F or W. The D gene is left open where the match is weak. Not every row has a clone size; where given, it reads once, few, many or a size class.

>TRBD2|NA|TRBJ2-3|TRBV5-1
CASSLGLAGADTQYF
TGCGCCAGCAGCTTGGGACTAGCGGGAGCAGATACGCAGTATTTT
>NA|NA|TRBJ1-1|TRBV7-9
CASSFGMNTEAFF
TGTGCCAGCAGCTTCGGGATGAACACTGAAGCTTTCTTT
>TRBD1|NA|TRBJ2-7|TRBV5-1
CASSLEQGNYEQYF
TGCGCCAGCAGCTTGGAACAGGGGAATTACGAGCAGTACTTC
>TRBD1|NA|TRBJ1-2|TRBV4-1
CASSQALTGVNGYTF
TGCGCCAGCAGCCAAGCTTTAACAGGGGTGAATGGCTACACCTTC
>TRBD2|NA|TRBJ2-1|TRBV7-3
CASSLTRTSGYNEQFF
TGTGCCAGCAGCTTAACTCGGACTAGCGGTTACAATGAGCAGTTCTTC
>NA|many|TRBJ1-1|TRBV11-1
CASSLDRKHFF
TGTGCCAGCAGCTTGGACAGAAAACACTTCTTT
>NA|NA|TRBJ2-1|TRBV18
CASSLFRDGGSYNEQFF
TGTGCCAGCTCGCTTTTCCGGGACGGGGGCTCCTACAATGAGCAGTTCTTC
>TRBD2|NA|TRBJ2-7|TRBV6-2/TRBV6-3
CASSSQAGPHYEQYF
TGTGCCAGCAGTTCCCAAGCGGGACCCCACTACGAGCAGTACTTC
>TRBD1|NA|TRBJ2-1|TRBV5-6
CASSLVGRGLGEQFF
TGTGCCAGCAGCTTGGTCGGCAGGGGGTTAGGGGAGCAGTTCTTC
>TRBD2|NA|TRBJ2-5|TRBV3-1/TRBV3-2
CASRRLAPTSETQYF
TGTGCCAGCAGACGACTAGCCCCCACTTCAGAGACCCAGTACTTC
>TRBD1|few|TRBJ1-6|TRBV4-1
CASSQLGTAYNSPLHF
TGCGCCAGCAGCCAACTTGGGACAGCGTATAATTCACCCCTCCACTTT
>NA|NA|TRBJ2-7|TRBV5-1
CASSINLFSSYEQYF
TGCGCCAGCAGCATAAATCTTTTTAGCTCCTACGAGCAGTACTTC
>TRBD1|few|TRBJ2-1|TRBV4-1
CASSQDSGGTGDNEQFF
TGCGCCAGCAGCCAAGATTCCGGCGGGACAGGGGACAATGAGCAGTTCTTC
>TRBD2|NA|TRBJ2-3|TRBV28
CASSRGMLADSTDTQYF
TGTGCCAGCAGCCGGGGCATGCTAGCGGATAGCACAGATACGCAGTATTTT
>TRBD2|NA|TRBJ2-3|TRBV7-2
CASSFGGGDTQYF
TGTGCCAGCAGCTTCGGGGGGGGTGATACGCAGTATTTT
>NA|NA|TRBJ1-5|TRBV24-1
CATSRTADQPQHF
TGTGCCACCAGTAGGACAGCAGATCAGCCCCAGCATTTT
>NA|NA|TRBJ1-5|TRBV30
CAWSVGGPQHF
TGTGCCTGGAGTGTCGGCGGTCCCCAGCATTTT
>TRBD1|few|TRBJ2-1|TRBV19
CASKWDRGPTSSYNEQFF
TGTGCCAGTAAGTGGGACAGGGGCCCAACTAGCTCCTACAATGAGCAGTTCTTC
>TRBD2|NA|TRBJ2-3|TRBV6-4
CASSDQGLAADTQYF
TGTGCCAGCAGTGATCAGGGACTAGCCGCAGATACGCAGTATTTT
>TRBD1|NA|TRBJ1-2|TRBV5-6
CASSWGQASYGYTF
TGTGCCAGCAGCTGGGGACAGGCCTCCTATGGCTACACCTTC
>TRBD2|NA|TRBJ2-2|TRBV28
CASSLAGGTNTGELFF
TGTGCCAGCAGTTTAGCGGGAGGGACGAACACCGGGGAGCTGTTTTTT
>TRBD1|NA|TRBJ2-7|TRBV6-5
CASNAGGEQYF
TGTGCCAGCAATGCAGGGGGCGAGCAGTACTTC
>NA|NA|TRBJ1-5|TRBV10-3
CAISDGRGQPQHF
TGTGCCATCAGTGATGGGAGGGGTCAGCCCCAGCATTTT
>NA|NA|TRBJ1-1|TRBV28
CASSLLGTGRQAWVAFF
TGTGCCAGCAGTTTATTGGGTACGGGACGACAGGCTTGGGTGGCTTTCTTT
>NA|NA|TRBJ2-1|TRBV7-9
CASSLNLGRVNEQFF
TGTGCCAGCAGCTTAAACCTGGGCAGGGTGAATGAGCAGTTCTTC
>NA|NA|TRBJ2-7|TRBV3-1/TRBV3-2
CASSQVTGRGQYF
TGTGCCAGCAGCCAAGTTACAGGCCGAGGGCAGTACTTC
>NA|NA|TRBJ1-2|TRBV2
CASSDGGFYGYTF
TGTGCCAGCAGTGACGGGGGATTCTATGGCTACACCTTC
>TRBD2|NA|TRBJ2-1|TRBV4-2
CASSRGTSGGAASYNEQFF
TGTGCCAGCAGCCGAGGGACTAGCGGGGGGGCCGCTTCCTACAATGAGCAGTTCTTC
>TRBD1|NA|TRBJ1-1|TRBV29-1
CSGRTGGYTEAFF
TGCAGCGGAAGGACAGGGGGATACACTGAAGCTTTCTTT
>TRBD1|NA|TRBJ1-5|TRBV7-2
CASSFFPGTGGVQPQHF
TGTGCCAGCAGCTTTTTTCCCGGGACAGGGGGTGTTCAGCCCCAGCATTTT
>TRBD2|NA|TRBJ2-1|TRBV6-2/TRBV6-3
CASTPRATSGRTSYNEQFF
TGTGCCAGCACCCCAAGGGCGACTAGCGGGAGGACTTCCTACAATGAGCAGTTCTTC
>TRBD1|NA|TRBJ1-1|TRBV5-6
CASSSPGQGAPEAFF
TGTGCCAGCAGCAGTCCGGGACAGGGGGCGCCTGAAGCTTTCTTT
>NA|once|TRBJ2-3|TRBV7-9
CASSTTTDTQYF
TGTGCCAGCAGCACCACTACCGATACGCAGTATTTT
>NA|NA|TRBJ1-2|TRBV19
CASRTGQIHGYTF
TGTGCCAGTAGGACCGGACAGATCCATGGCTACACCTTC
>TRBD2|NA|TRBJ2-1|TRBV5-1
CASSGGTSGPYNEQFF
TGCGCCAGCAGCGGCGGGACTAGCGGTCCCTACAATGAGCAGTTCTTC
>NA|once|TRBJ2-6|TRBV7-3
CASSLSGGANVLTF
TGTGCCAGCAGCTTATCGGGTGGGGCCAACGTCCTGACTTTC
>TRBD1|NA|TRBJ2-3|TRBV7-9
CASSPPTGERDTQYF
TGTGCCAGCAGTCCACCCACAGGGGAGAGGGATACGCAGTATTTT
>NA|NA|TRBJ2-3|TRBV7-9
CASSITPRDTQYF
TGTGCCAGCAGCATCACGCCTAGGGATACGCAGTATTTT
>TRBD1|NA|TRBJ1-3|TRBV9
CASSAGGTGNTIYF
TGTGCCAGCAGCGCAGGGGGAACTGGAAACACCATATATTTT
>NA|NA|TRBJ2-3|TRBV28
CASRAAGTDTQYF
TGTGCCAGCAGGGCCGCAGGCACAGATACGCAGTATTTT
>TRBD1|NA|TRBJ1-2|TRBV3-1/TRBV3-2
CASSQVGTAKTDLGIYTF
TGTGCCAGCAGCCAGGTCGGGACAGCTAAAACTGACCTTGGTATCTACACCTTC
>TRBD2|NA|TRBJ2-5|TRBV10-1
CASSESCQRGAGETQYF
TGCGCCAGCAGTGAGTCGTGCCAGCGGGGGGCGGGAGAGACCCAGTACTTC
>NA|many|TRBJ2-5|TRBV21-1
CASSNSDRGQETQYF
TGTGCCAGCAGCAATTCGGACAGGGGGCAAGAGACCCAGTACTTC
>TRBD1|NA|TRBJ2-7|TRBV5-1
CASSLTGTGMYEQYF
TGCGCCAGCAGTTTGACCGGGACAGGGATGTACGAGCAGTACTTC
>TRBD1|NA|TRBJ1-2|TRBV6-5
CASSLRGGQGSYTF
TGTGCCAGCAGTCTAAGGGGGGGACAGGGAAGCTACACCTTC
>NA|NA|TRBJ1-1|TRBV28
CASSLGGGMNTEAFF
TGTGCCAGCAGTTTGGGCGGAGGGATGAACACTGAAGCTTTCTTT
>TRBD1|once|TRBJ2-1|TRBV9
CASSVAPGQGGNEQFF
TGTGCCAGCAGCGTAGCCCCGGGACAGGGAGGCAATGAGCAGTTCTTC
>TRBD1|NA|TRBJ1-2|TRBV7-8
CASSGDRLYGYTF
TGTGCCAGCAGCGGGGACAGGCTCTATGGCTACACCTTC
>NA|NA|TRBJ1-3|TRBV9
CASSVGLGGGNTIYF
TGTGCCAGCAGCGTAGGGTTGGGGGGTGGAAACACCATATATTTT
>NA|once|TRBJ2-3|TRBV6-4
CASSGDGQPDTQYF
TGTGCCAGCAGTGGTGATGGACAACCAGATACGCAGTATTTT
>NA|NA|TRBJ2-3|TRBV19
CASGGTFSDTQYF
TGTGCCAGTGGAGGGACTTTCTCAGATACGCAGTATTTT
>NA|NA|TRBJ1-2|TRBV5-4
CASSPPAGMVGYTF
TGTGCCAGCAGCCCGCCAGCAGGAATGGTTGGCTACACCTTC
>NA|NA|TRBJ1-2|TRBV30
CAWRVGGGGYTF
TGTGCCTGGAGGGTCGGGGGTGGCGGCTACACCTTC
>TRBD1|few|TRBJ1-1|TRBV11-3
CASSPRQGDTEAFF
TGTGCCAGCAGCCCTCGCCAGGGGGACACTGAAGCTTTCTTT
>TRBD2|NA|TRBJ2-1|TRBV9
CASSVTSGSYNEQFF
TGTGCCAGCAGCGTAACTAGCGGGAGTTACAATGAGCAGTTCTTC
>TRBD1|NA|TRBJ1-6|TRBV4-1
CASSQNPTGLISPLHF
TGCGCCAGCAGCCAAAACCCGACAGGGTTAATTTCACCCCTCCACTTT
>NA|NA|TRBJ1-2|TRBV6-5
CASTWTDSYGYTF
TGTGCCAGCACATGGACAGATTCCTATGGCTACACCTTC
>TRBD1|NA|TRBJ1-2|TRBV4-3
CASSQDRTGPSYGYTF
TGCGCCAGCAGCCAAGATCGGACAGGGCCGAGCTATGGCTACACCTTC